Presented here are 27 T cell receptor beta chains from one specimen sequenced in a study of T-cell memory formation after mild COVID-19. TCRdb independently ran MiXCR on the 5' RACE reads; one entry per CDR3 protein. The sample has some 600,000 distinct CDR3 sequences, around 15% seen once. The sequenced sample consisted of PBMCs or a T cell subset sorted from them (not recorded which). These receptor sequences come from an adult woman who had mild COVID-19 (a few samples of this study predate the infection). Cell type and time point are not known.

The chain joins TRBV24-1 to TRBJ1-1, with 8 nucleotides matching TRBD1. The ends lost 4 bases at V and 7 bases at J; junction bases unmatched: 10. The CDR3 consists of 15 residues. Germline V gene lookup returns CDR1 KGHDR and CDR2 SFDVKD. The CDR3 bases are TGTGCCACCAGTGAATCCGGGACAGGTATAGTTGAAGCTTTCTTT. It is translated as CATSESGTGIVEAFF.

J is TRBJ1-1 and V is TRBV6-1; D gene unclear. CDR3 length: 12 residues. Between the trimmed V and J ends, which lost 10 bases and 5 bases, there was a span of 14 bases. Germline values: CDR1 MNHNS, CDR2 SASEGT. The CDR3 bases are TGTGCCACAACCGGTCGATGGACTGAAGCTTTCTTT. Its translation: CATTGRWTEAFF.

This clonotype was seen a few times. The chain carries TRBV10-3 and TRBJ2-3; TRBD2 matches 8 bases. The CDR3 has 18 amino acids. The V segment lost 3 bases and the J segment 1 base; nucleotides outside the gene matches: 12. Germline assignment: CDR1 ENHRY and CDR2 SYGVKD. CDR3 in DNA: TGTGCCATCAGTGACACTCGCGGGAGGAATCGGGGCACAGATACGCAGTATTTT. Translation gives CAISDTRGRNRGTDTQYF.

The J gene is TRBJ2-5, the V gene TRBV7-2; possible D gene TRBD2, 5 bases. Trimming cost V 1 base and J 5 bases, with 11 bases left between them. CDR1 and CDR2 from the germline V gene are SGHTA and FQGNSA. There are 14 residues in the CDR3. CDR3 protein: CASSLDLARETQYF. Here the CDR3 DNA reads TGTGCCAGCAGCTTAGATCTAGCACGCGAGACCCAGTACTTC.

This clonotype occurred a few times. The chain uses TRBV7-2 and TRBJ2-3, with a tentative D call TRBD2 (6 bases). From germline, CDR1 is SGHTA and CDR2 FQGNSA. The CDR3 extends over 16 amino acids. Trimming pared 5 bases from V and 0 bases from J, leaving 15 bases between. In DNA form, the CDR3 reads TGTGCCAGCAGCGGAGGGGCCAGGCTGAGCACAGATACGCAGTATTTT. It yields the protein CASSGGARLSTDTQYF.

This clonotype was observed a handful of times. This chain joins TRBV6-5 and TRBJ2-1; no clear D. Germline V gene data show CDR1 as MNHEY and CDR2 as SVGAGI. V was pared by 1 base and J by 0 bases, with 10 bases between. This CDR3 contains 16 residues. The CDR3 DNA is TGTGCCAGCAGTTACTGGGCTGTGAGCTCCTACAATGAGCAGTTCTTC. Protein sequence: CASSYWAVSSYNEQFF.

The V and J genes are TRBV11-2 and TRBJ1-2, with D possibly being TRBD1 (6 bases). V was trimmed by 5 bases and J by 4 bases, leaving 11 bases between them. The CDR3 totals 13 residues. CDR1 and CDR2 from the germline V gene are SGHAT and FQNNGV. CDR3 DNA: TGTGCCAGCAGCCCGGACAGCTTCTATGGCTACACCTTC. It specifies CASSPDSFYGYTF. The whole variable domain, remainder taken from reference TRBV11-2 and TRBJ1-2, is EAGVAQSPRYKIIEKRQSVAFWCNPISGHATLYWYQQILGQGPKLLIQFQNNGVVDDSQLPKDRFSAERLKGVDSTLKIQPAKLEDSAVYLCASSPDSFYGYTFGSGTRLTVV.

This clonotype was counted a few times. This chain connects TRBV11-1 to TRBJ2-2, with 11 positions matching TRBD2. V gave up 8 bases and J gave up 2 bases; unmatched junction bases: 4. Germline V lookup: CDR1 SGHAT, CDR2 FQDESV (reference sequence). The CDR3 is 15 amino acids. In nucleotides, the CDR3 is TGTGCCAGCGGAACTAGCGGGAGTAACACCGGGGAGCTGTTTTTT. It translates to CASGTSGSNTGELFF.

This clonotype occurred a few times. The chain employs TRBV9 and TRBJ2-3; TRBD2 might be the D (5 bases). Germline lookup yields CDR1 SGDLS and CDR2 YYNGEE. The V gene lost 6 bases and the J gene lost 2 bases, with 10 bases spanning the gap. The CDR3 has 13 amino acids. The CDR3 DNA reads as TGTGCCAGCACCCTCGGGGACACAGATACGCAGTATTTT. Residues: CASTLGDTDTQYF.

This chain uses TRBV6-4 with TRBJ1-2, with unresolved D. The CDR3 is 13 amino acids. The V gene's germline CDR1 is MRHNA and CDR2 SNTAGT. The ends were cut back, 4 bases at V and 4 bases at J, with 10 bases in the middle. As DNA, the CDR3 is TGTGCCAGCAGTGTTGGTGTCGGCTATGGCTACACCTTC. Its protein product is CASSVGVGYGYTF.

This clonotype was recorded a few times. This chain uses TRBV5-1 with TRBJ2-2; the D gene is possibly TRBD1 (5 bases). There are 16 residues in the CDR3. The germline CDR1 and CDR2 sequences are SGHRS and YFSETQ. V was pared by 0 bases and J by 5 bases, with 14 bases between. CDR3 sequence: CASSLVVPGPTGELFF. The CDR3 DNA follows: TGCGCCAGCAGCTTGGTGGTTCCAGGGCCTACCGGGGAGCTGTTTTTT.

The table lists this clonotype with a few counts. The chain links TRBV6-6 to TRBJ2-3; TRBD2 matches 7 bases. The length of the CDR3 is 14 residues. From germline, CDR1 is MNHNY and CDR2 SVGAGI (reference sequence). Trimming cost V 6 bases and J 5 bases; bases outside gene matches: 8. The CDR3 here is CASSSRLAVDTQYF. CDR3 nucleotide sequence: TGTGCCAGCAGCTCCAGACTAGCCGTAGATACGCAGTATTTT.

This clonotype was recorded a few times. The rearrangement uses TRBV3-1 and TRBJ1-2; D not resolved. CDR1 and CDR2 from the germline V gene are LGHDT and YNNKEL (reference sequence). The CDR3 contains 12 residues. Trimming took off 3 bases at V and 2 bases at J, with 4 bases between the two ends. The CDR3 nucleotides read TGTGCCAGCAGCCACAGAAACTATGGCTACACCTTC. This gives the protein CASSHRNYGYTF.

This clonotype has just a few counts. The CDR3 sequence is CASSSSNAGEQYF. CDR3 DNA: TGTGCCAGCAGCTCATCGAACGCGGGCGAGCAGTACTTC. The chain has TRBV7-3 and TRBJ2-7, with TRBD2 as a possible D gene (5 bases). V was pared by 4 bases and J by 6 bases, with 13 bases between. Germline CDR1 and CDR2: SGHTA and FQGTGA. This CDR3 has 13 amino acids.

The CDR3 protein is CASSVASDFGYTF. DNA for the CDR3: TGTGCCAGCAGCGTAGCGTCAGACTTTGGCTACACCTTC. The chain couples TRBV9 to TRBJ1-2; D uncertain. This CDR3 contains 13 residues. Germline-derived CDR1 and CDR2 are SGDLS and YYNGEE. V was clipped by 0 bases and J by 7 bases, with 10 bases between them.

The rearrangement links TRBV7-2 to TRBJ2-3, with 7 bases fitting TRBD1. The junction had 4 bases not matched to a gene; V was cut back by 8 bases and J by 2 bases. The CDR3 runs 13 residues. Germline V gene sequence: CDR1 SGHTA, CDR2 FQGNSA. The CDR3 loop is CASRQGFTDTQYF. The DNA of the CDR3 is TGTGCCAGCCGACAGGGATTCACAGATACGCAGTATTTT.

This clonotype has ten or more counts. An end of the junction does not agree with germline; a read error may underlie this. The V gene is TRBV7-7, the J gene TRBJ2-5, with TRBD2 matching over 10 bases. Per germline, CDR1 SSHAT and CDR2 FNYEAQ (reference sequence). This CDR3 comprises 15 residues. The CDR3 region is CASSRGLAAPETQYF. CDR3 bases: TGTGCTAGCAGCAGAGGACTAGCGGCCCCAGAGACCCAGTACTTC.

The CDR3 nucleotides are TGTGCCAGCAGCCTTCTGTTCCACGAGCAGTACTTC. This sequence encodes CASSLLFHEQYF. The chain combines TRBV14 with TRBJ2-7, with D unresolved. Trimming took 4 bases from V and 5 from J, leaving 9 bases between them. CDR1 SGHDN and CDR2 FVKESK come from the germline V gene. The CDR3 extends over 12 amino acids.

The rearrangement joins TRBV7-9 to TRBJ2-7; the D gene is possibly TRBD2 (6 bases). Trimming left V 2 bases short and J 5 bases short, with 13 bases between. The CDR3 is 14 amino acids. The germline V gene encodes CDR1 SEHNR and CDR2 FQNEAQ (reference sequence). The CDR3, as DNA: TGTGCCAGCAGCTTACGGAGGGCCCAAGACGAGCAGTACTTC. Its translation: CASSLRRAQDEQYF.

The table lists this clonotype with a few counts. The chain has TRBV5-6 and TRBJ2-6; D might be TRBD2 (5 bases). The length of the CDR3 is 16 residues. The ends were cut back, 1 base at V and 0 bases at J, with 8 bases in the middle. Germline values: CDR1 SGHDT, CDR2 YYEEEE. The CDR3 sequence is CASSLLEVSGANVLTF. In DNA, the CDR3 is TGTGCCAGCAGCTTGTTGGAGGTCTCTGGGGCCAACGTCCTGACTTTC.

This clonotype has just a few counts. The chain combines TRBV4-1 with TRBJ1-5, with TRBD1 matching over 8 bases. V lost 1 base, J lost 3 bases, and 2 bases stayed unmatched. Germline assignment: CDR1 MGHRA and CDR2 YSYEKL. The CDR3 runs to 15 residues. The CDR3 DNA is TGCGCCAGCAGCCAAGCGACAGGGGTCAATCAGCCCCAGCATTTT. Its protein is CASSQATGVNQPQHF.

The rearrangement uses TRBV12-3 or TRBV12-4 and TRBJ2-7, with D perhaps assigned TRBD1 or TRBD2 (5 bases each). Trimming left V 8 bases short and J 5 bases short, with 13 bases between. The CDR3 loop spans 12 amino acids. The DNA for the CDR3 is TGTGCCAGCTCACGGGGCGCCCACGAGCAGTACTTC. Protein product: CASSRGAHEQYF.

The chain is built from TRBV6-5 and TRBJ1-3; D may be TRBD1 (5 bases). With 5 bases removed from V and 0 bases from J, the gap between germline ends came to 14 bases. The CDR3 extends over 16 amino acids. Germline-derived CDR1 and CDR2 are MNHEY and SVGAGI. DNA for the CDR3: TGTGCCAGCAGTCGGGACCCACTGTACTCTGGAAACACCATATATTTT. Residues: CASSRDPLYSGNTIYF.

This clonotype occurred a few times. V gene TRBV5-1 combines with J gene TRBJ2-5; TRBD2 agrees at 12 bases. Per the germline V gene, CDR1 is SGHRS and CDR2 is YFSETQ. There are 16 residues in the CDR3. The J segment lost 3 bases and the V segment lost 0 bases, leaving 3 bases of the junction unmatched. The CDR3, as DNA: TGCGCCAGCAGCTTGGAGCCTAGCGGGAGGGAAGAGACCCAGTACTTC. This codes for CASSLEPSGREETQYF. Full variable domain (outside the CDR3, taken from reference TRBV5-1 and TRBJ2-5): KAGVTQTPRYLIKTRGQQVTLSCSPISGHRSVSWYQQTPGQGLQFLFEYFSETQRNKGNFPGRFSGRQFSNSRSEMNVSTLELGDSALYLCASSLEPSGREETQYFGPGTRLLVL.

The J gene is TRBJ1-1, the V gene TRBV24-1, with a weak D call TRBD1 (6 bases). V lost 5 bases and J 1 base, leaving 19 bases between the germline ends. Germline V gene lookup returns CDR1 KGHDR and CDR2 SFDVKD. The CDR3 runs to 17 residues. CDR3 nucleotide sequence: TGTGCCACCAGTGCCCCCTCGGGGGGGGCCGGGAACACTGAAGCTTTCTTT. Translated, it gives CATSAPSGGAGNTEAFF.

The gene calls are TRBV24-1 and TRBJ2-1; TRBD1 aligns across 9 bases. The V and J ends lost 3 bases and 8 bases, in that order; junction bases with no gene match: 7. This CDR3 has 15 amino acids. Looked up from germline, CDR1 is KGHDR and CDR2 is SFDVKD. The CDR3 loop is CATSDQGTGLDEQFF. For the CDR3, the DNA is TGTGCCACCAGTGATCAAGGGACAGGGTTGGATGAGCAGTTCTTC.

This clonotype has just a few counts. The CDR3 region has the DNA TGTGCCAGCAGTTATCAGGGACAGGGGCGCGGATACTATGGCTACACCTTC. It codes for CASSYQGQGRGYYGYTF. V and J are TRBV6-6 and TRBJ1-2, with 10 bases lining up with TRBD1. The CDR3 consists of 17 residues. CDR1 and CDR2 from the germline V gene are MNHNY and SVGAGI (reference sequence). J was trimmed by 3 bases and V by 3 bases; bases with no gene match: 10.